Sequencing of this T cell receptor (beta chain) was carried out in a study of blood T cell repertoires in COVID-19. At the level of the study: Samples representing acute and convalescent COVID-19 were sourced from the United States, Italy and Spain. Nucleic acid was either cDNA or gDNA, and it came from T cells, B-cell-depleted T cells, or PBMCs.

Under the authors' procedure: Estimated nucleated cell counts came from reference gene primer amplification. TCRdb's table, derived via immunoSEQ multiplex PCR, lists solely in-frame clones and lacks some. From that table come the V and J calls and clone size; the DNA was used to work out D and trimming. The sample contains 75,000 to 80,000 clones, about 85% of which appear only once. CDR1 and CDR2 (germline): SGHRS, YFSETQ. Unmatched junction bases numbered 0, after V lost 1 base and J lost 3 bases. The CDR3 contains 14 residues. This clone was recorded once. This sample includes further DNA sequences coding for the same CDR3.

The V gene is TRBV5-1, the J gene TRBJ2-1; 8 bases map to TRBD2. Material for sequencing was peripheral blood. The clonotype was recovered from a human donor in a cohort sampled during active COVID-19. CDR3: CASSLSGGYNEQFF. In nucleotides, the CDR3 is TGCGCCAGCAGCTTGAGCGGGGGCTACAATGAGCAGTTCTTC.